The next 32 T cell receptor beta chains were all read from a single sample in a study of T cells in Graves' hyperthyroidism and ophthalmopathy. TCR beta CDR3 regions were amplified from RNA transcripts. The HTBI primer set was used in a first-round RT-PCR of the TCR CDR3. From the multiplex PCR reads, TCRdb called clonotypes with MiXCR, one entry per CDR3 protein. The sample has hundreds of thousands of distinct CDR3 sequences; 35% are singletons. The sequenced sample consisted of blood. The receptors were sampled from a woman in her 40s with Graves' hyperthyroidism.

The chain couples TRBV29-1 to TRBJ2-5; the D gene is possibly TRBD2 (7 bases). CDR1 is SQVTM, CDR2 ANQGSEA, per germline. The CDR3 is made up of 14 amino acids. The CDR3 here is CTTGLRGGQETQYF. Written as DNA, the CDR3 is TGCACCACGGGACTAAGGGGGGGCCAAGAGACCCAGTACTTC.

This chain joins TRBV12-3 or TRBV12-4 and TRBJ1-2; weak D call: TRBD1 (5 bases). Trimming pared 0 bases from V and 8 bases from J, leaving 13 bases between. CDR3 length equals 14 residues. CDR3 region: CASSLAVGAGGYTF. The CDR3 nucleotides are TGTGCCAGCAGTTTAGCGGTCGGGGCCGGGGGCTACACCTTC.

This clonotype has just a few counts. The chain combines TRBV9 with TRBJ2-7, with TRBD1 matching over 10 bases. V gave up 3 bases and J gave up 5 bases; unmatched junction bases: 8. This CDR3 is built from 15 residues. CDR1 and CDR2 (germline): SGDLS, YYNGEE. The CDR3 sequence is CASSGGDRGLHEQYF. The CDR3 DNA follows: TGTGCCAGCAGCGGGGGGGACAGGGGACTGCACGAGCAGTACTTC. The complete variable domain, with remaining parts taken from reference TRBV9 and TRBJ2-7, reads DSGVTQTPKHLITATGQRVTLRCSPRSGDLSVYWYQQSLDQGLQFLIQYYNGEERAKGNILERFSAQQFPDLHSELNLSSLELGDSALYFCASSGGDRGLHEQYFGPGTRLTVT.

Concerning this clonotype: Being one base from a much bigger clone, this may be a read error. The chain couples TRBV20-1 to TRBJ1-1; D is possibly TRBD1 (5 bases). The CDR3 covers 13 residues. Germline V gene lookup returns CDR1 DFQATT and CDR2 SNEGSKA (reference sequence). V dropped 5 bases and J dropped 4 bases, with 14 bases sitting between them. CDR3 nucleotide sequence: TGCAGTGCTTCCCGACAGCGGGGCACTGAAGCTTTCTTT. The encoded protein is CSASRQRGTEAFF.

In this sample, this clonotype turned up many times. This chain connects TRBV24-1 to TRBJ1-2; 8 bases map to TRBD1. After removal of 6 bases from V and 0 bases from J, the junction contained 5 bases not matched to a gene. The germline gives CDR1 KGHDR, CDR2 SFDVKD. The CDR3 runs to 15 residues. CDR3 nucleotide sequence: TGTGCCACCAGTCCGGGACAGGCATCTAACTATGGCTACACCTTC. Protein sequence: CATSPGQASNYGYTF.

This clonotype has just a few counts. An end of the junction differs from the germline gene, which may be a read error. The chain combines TRBV7-9 with TRBJ1-5; 8 bases align to TRBD1. CDR1 is SEHNR, CDR2 FQNEAQ, per germline (reference sequence). The CDR3 sequence is 14 residues long. CDR3 amino acids: CASSPQGATQPQHF. For the CDR3, the DNA is TGCGCCAGCAGCCCCCAGGGGGCTACACAGCCCCAGCATTTT.

This clonotype has at least ten counts. The chain links TRBV10-3 to TRBJ2-7; 9 bases map to TRBD1. CDR3 length: 14 residues. V was pared by 5 bases and J by 3 bases, with 5 bases of the junction left unmatched. Germline V gene data show CDR1 as ENHRY and CDR2 as SYGVKD. CDR3 DNA sequence: TGTGCCATCAGTCCGGGACAGGGAAGCTACGAGCAGTACTTC. It translates to CAISPGQGSYEQYF.

This clonotype has just a few counts. The chain combines TRBV20-1 with TRBJ2-1; D might be TRBD1 or TRBD2, each matching 5 bases. This CDR3 spans 14 amino acids. CDR1 and CDR2 (germline): DFQATT, SNEGSKA (reference sequence). V shed 1 base and J shed 6 bases, with 13 bases lying between them. The CDR3, as DNA: TGCAGTGCTAGAGGGTACAGAGGGGCCAATGAGCAGTTCTTC. Its translation: CSARGYRGANEQFF.

This chain links TRBV12-3 or TRBV12-4 with TRBJ1-2; 9 bases agree with TRBD1. This CDR3 spans 16 amino acids. Unmatched junction bases numbered 17, after V lost 11 bases and J lost 4 bases. CDR3 DNA sequence: TGTGCCGTACTCGAGGCACCGGGACAGGGATCCTATGGCTACACCTTC. Translating gives CAVLEAPGQGSYGYTF.

The gene calls are TRBV10-3 and TRBJ2-2, with D tentatively TRBD1 or TRBD2 (5 bases each). The germline V gene has CDR1 ENHRY and CDR2 SYGVKD. V shed 10 bases and J shed 8 bases, with 14 bases lying between them. There are 12 residues in the CDR3. CDR3 residues: CASRATGGELFF. CDR3 coding DNA: TGTGCCAGCAGGGCCACGGGAGGGGAGCTGTTTTTT.

V usage is TRBV29-1 and J usage is TRBJ2-7; 12 nucleotides align to TRBD1. The CDR3 contains 17 residues. Per germline, CDR1 SQVTM and CDR2 ANQGSEA. The V and J ends lost 5 bases and 4 bases, in that order; junction bases with no gene match: 15. CDR3 sequence: CSVSPMGQGASGYEQYF. The CDR3 DNA follows: TGCAGCGTTTCCCCAATGGGACAGGGGGCCAGTGGTTACGAGCAGTACTTC.

This clonotype has at least ten counts. The V call is TRBV2, the J call TRBJ1-2; the D gene is possibly TRBD1 (6 bases). The V and J ends lost 7 bases and 1 base respectively, with 16 bases between them. Germline V lookup: CDR1 SNHLY, CDR2 FYNNEI. There are 15 residues in the CDR3. CDR3 protein: CASTTWTDFNYGYTF. The CDR3 bases are TGTGCCAGCACCACCTGGACAGACTTTAACTATGGCTACACCTTC.

This clonotype was recorded at least ten times. The CDR3 sequence: CASSQGTGVQETQYF. The CDR3 coding sequence is TGCGCCAGCAGCCAGGGGACGGGGGTTCAAGAGACCCAGTACTTC. The chain employs TRBV4-3 and TRBJ2-5; TRBD2 might be the D (6 bases). V was cut by 3 bases and J by 2 bases, with 13 bases left in between. The CDR3 extends over 15 amino acids. Germline CDR1 and CDR2: LGHNA and YSLEER.

This clonotype was observed many times. The chain couples TRBV9 to TRBJ2-7, with 8 bases fitting TRBD1. V lost 3 bases and J lost 0; bases outside the gene matches: 2. The CDR3 length is 14 residues. Germline assignment: CDR1 SGDLS and CDR2 YYNGEE. DNA of the CDR3: TGTGCCAGCAGCGAAGACAGGGGCTCCTACGAGCAGTACTTC. This sequence encodes CASSEDRGSYEQYF.

Note on this clonotype: This may arise from a read error, as a much more abundant clone is one base away. The chain joins TRBV10-3 to TRBJ2-2; a weak D match, TRBD1 (6 bases). The CDR3 totals 15 residues. Germline lookup yields CDR1 ENHRY and CDR2 SYGVKD. The CDR3 DNA follows: TGTGCCGTCAGTGGGGGCCGCTCGAACACCGGGGAGCTGTTTTTT. Its protein product is CAVSGGRSNTGELFF.

The chain couples TRBV4-3 to TRBJ1-3, with TRBD1 identical over 9 bases. CDR1 and CDR2 (germline): LGHNA, YSLEER. This CDR3 contains 16 residues. After removal of 4 bases from V and 2 bases from J, the junction contained 6 bases not matched to a gene. In DNA form, the CDR3 reads TGCGCCAGCAGCCGAACAAGACAGGGGGCTGGAAACACCATATATTTT. Its translation: CASSRTRQGAGNTIYF.

This clonotype appeared many times. The CDR3 reads CASSPRWTNTEAFF. Written as DNA, the CDR3 is TGCGCCAGCAGTCCCAGATGGACGAACACTGAAGCTTTCTTT. The chain is built from TRBV4-1 and TRBJ1-1; the D is unclear. CDR1 is MGHRA, CDR2 YSYEKL, per germline. Trimming shortened V by 6 bases and J by 1 base, and 12 bases separated the two germline ends. The CDR3 contains 14 residues.

This clonotype has more than one count but fewer than ten. The chain carries TRBV11-2 and TRBJ2-7; 13 nucleotides align to TRBD2. This CDR3 region has 17 residues. Germline V gene sequence: CDR1 SGHAT, CDR2 FQNNGV. V was pared by 5 bases and J by 6 bases, with 13 bases of the junction left unmatched. CDR3 region: CASSLLGLAGARAEQYF. The CDR3 nucleotides are TGTGCCAGCAGCCTACTCGGACTAGCGGGAGCCCGGGCCGAGCAGTACTTC.

Ten or more counts support this clonotype. J is TRBJ1-2 and V is TRBV7-3; 7 bases align to TRBD1. CDR1 SGHTA and CDR2 FQGTGA come from the germline V gene. The CDR3 loop spans 17 amino acids. Trimming removed 5 bases from V and 1 base from J; junction bases left unmatched: 13. CDR3 sequence (DNA): TGTGCCAGCAGCGGCGGGACAGCCAGAATCGATAACTATGGCTACACCTTC. The encoded protein is CASSGGTARIDNYGYTF.

The chain has TRBV28 and TRBJ2-3, with 12 bases aligning to TRBD2. The V and J ends lost 10 bases and 0 bases, in that order; junction bases with no gene match: 14. This CDR3 region has 18 residues. The germline V gene encodes CDR1 MDHEN and CDR2 SYDVKM. CDR3 in amino acids: CAIWGRTSGRSSTDTQYF. CDR3 DNA: TGTGCCATCTGGGGACGTACTAGCGGGAGGTCTAGCACAGATACGCAGTATTTT. The full variable domain, rest sourced from reference TRBV28 and TRBJ2-3, is DVKVTQSSRYLVKRTGEKVFLECVQDMDHENMFWYRQDPGLGLRLIYFSYDVKMKEKGDIPEGYSVSREKKERFSLILESASTNQTSMYLCAIWGRTSGRSSTDTQYFGPGTRLTVL.

This clonotype showed up just once. Just one base apart from a much larger clone, this may be a read error. This chain links TRBV19 with TRBJ1-5; TRBD1 is a possible D gene (5 bases). The CDR3 covers 12 residues. From germline, CDR1 is LNHDA and CDR2 SQIVND (reference sequence). In DNA, the CDR3 is TGTGCCAGTACAGGGTTGGGGCAGCTCCAGCATTTT. This sequence encodes CASTGLGQLQHF.

The table lists this clonotype with many counts. This chain joins TRBV6-6 and TRBJ1-6; D call uncertain. This CDR3 contains 12 residues. Germline CDR1 reads MNHNY; CDR2 reads SVGAGI (reference sequence). Trimming stripped 2 bases from V and 10 bases from J, with 6 bases between. The CDR3 coding sequence is TGTGCCAGCAGTTACCCTCCATCACCCCTCCACTTT. It codes for CASSYPPSPLHF.

The chain combines TRBV7-9 with TRBJ1-2; 9 bases are shared with TRBD1. V was pared by 5 bases and J by 10 bases, with 11 bases of the junction left unmatched. Germline V gene data show CDR1 as SEHNR and CDR2 as FQNEAQ (reference sequence). CDR3 length: 14 amino acids. The DNA for the CDR3 is TGTGCCAGCAGCCCAGGACAGGGGCCCCCCCCCTACACCTTC. Residues: CASSPGQGPPPYTF.

A few counts support this clonotype. This chain links TRBV7-2 with TRBJ2-5; D call uncertain. Germline V gives CDR1 SGHTA, CDR2 FQGNSA. The CDR3 runs 16 residues. Trimming shortened V by 6 bases and J by 4 bases, and 21 bases separated the two germline ends. In DNA, the CDR3 is TGTGCCAGCAGGCCCCTGCTCTCCGCTACCCCAGAGACCCAGTACTTC. Translation: CASRPLLSATPETQYF.

In the case of this clonotype: Given a much more abundant clone one base away, this may be a read error. The rearrangement joins TRBV29-1 to TRBJ2-5; D possibly corresponds to TRBD1 (6 bases). CDR1 is SQVTM and CDR2 is ANQGSEA in the germline V gene. V was cut by 7 bases and J by 5 bases, with 14 bases left in between. The CDR3 is 12 residues long. The CDR3 region is CSAGRGFETQYF. The CDR3 region has the DNA TGCAGCGCTGGCAGGGGTTTTGAGACCCAGTACTTC.

The chain has TRBV6-6 and TRBJ2-2; TRBD1 agrees at 7 bases. The CDR3 extends over 14 amino acids. V was clipped by 2 bases and J by 3 bases; unmatched bases: 0. Germline-derived CDR1 and CDR2 are MNHNY and SVGAGI (reference sequence). CDR3 protein: CASSYQGDTGELFF. For the CDR3, the DNA is TGTGCCAGCAGTTACCAGGGGGACACCGGGGAGCTGTTTTTT.

The chain recombines TRBV25-1 with TRBJ1-5; unclear D gene. The CDR3 covers 16 residues. Trimming took 5 bases from V and 0 from J, leaving 14 bases between them. CDR1 MGHDK and CDR2 SYGVNS come from the germline V gene. The CDR3 protein is CASSLTPEGSNQPQHF. The CDR3 DNA is TGTGCCAGCAGTTTAACCCCCGAGGGTAGCAATCAGCCCCAGCATTTT.

The CDR3 DNA follows: TGTGCCAGCAGCGTAGCCCCCTCGACAGGGGGGAGCTCCTACGAGCAGTACTTC. Amino acids: CASSVAPSTGGSSYEQYF. V gene TRBV9 combines with J gene TRBJ2-7, with 9 bases fitting TRBD1. This CDR3 has 18 amino acids. V was pared by 0 bases and J by 0 bases, with 10 bases of the junction left unmatched. From germline, CDR1 is SGDLS and CDR2 YYNGEE.

This clonotype was seen repeatedly, ten times or more. V gene TRBV10-2 combines with J gene TRBJ1-1, with D hard to call. V shed 6 bases and J shed 2 bases, with 7 bases lying between them. CDR1 WSHSY and CDR2 SAAADI come from the germline V gene. There are 12 residues in the CDR3. CDR3 region: CASRAVNTEAFF. The CDR3 bases are TGCGCCAGCAGAGCAGTTAACACTGAAGCTTTCTTT.

V usage is TRBV7-2 and J usage is TRBJ1-4; D possibly corresponds to TRBD1 (5 bases). Trimming stripped 4 bases from V and 11 bases from J, with 23 bases between. The CDR3 has 16 amino acids. Germline lookup yields CDR1 SGHTA and CDR2 FQGNSA. This chain's CDR3 is CASSSLRGTSYGKLFF. CDR3 sequence (DNA): TGTGCCAGCAGCTCCCTCCGGGGGACGTCATATGGGAAACTGTTTTTT.

This clonotype has only a few counts. The rearrangement uses TRBV5-6 and TRBJ2-7; D is unclear. The V end was cut by 3 bases, the J end by 1 base, with 14 bases between. CDR3 length: 15 amino acids. Germline V CDR1 and CDR2: SGHDT, YYEEEE. CDR3 bases: TGTGCCAGCAGCTCGAGCTCGCTGGAGTCCTACGAGCAGTACTTC. Translation gives CASSSSSLESYEQYF.

The chain carries TRBV9 and TRBJ2-2, with 15 positions matching TRBD2. CDR3 length: 19 amino acids. V was clipped by 4 bases and J by 6 bases; unmatched bases: 13. In germline, CDR1 is SGDLS, CDR2 YYNGEE. The DNA of the CDR3 is TGTGCCAGCAGCTTAGGGCCGGGACTAGCGGGAGGTTATGCCGGGGAGCTGTTTTTT. Translated, it gives CASSLGPGLAGGYAGELFF.